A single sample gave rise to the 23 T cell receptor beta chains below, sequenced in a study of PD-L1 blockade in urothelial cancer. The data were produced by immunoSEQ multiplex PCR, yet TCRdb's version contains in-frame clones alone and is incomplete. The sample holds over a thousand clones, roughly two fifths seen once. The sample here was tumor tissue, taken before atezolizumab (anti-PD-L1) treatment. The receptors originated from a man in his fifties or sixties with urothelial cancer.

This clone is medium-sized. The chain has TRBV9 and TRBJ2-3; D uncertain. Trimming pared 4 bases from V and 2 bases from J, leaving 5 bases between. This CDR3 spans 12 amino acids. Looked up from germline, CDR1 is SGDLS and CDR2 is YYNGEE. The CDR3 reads CASSPNTDTQYF. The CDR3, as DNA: TGTGCCAGCAGCCCGAACACAGATACGCAGTATTTT. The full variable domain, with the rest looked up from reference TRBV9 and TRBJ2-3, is DSGVTQTPKHLITATGQRVTLRCSPRSGDLSVYWYQQSLDQGLQFLIQYYNGEERAKGNILERFSAQQFPDLHSELNLSSLELGDSALYFCASSPNTDTQYFGPGTRLTVL.

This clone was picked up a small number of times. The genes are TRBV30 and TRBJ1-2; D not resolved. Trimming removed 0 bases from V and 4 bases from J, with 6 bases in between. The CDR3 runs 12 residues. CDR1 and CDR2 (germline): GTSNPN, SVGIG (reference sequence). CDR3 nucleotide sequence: TGTGCCTGGAGTGTTTTCTCCTATGGCTACACCTTC. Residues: CAWSVFSYGYTF.

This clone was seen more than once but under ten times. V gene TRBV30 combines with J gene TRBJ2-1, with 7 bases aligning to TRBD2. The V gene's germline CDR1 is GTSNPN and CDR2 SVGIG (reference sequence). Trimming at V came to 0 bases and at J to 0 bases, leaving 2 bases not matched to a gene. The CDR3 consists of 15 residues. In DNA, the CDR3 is TGTGCCTGGAGTGTTGGCGGGGGCTCCTACAATGAGCAGTTCTTC. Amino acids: CAWSVGGGSYNEQFF.

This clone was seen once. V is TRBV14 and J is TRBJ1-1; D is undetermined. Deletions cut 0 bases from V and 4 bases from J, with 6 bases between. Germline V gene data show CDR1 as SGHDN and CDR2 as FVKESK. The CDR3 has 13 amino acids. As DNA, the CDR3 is TGTGCCAGCAGCCAAGAAGAAATCACTGAAGCTTTCTTT. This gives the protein CASSQEEITEAFF. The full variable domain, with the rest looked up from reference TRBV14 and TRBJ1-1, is EAGVTQFPSHSVIEKGQTVTLRCDPISGHDNLYWYRRVMGKEIKFLLHFVKESKQDESGMPNNRFLAERTGGTYSTLKVQPAELEDSGVYFCASSQEEITEAFFGQGTRLTVV.

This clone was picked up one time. CDR3 nucleotides: TGTGCTAGTGGTTTTTTAGATACGCAGTATTTT. The encoded protein is CASGFLDTQYF. This chain joins TRBV12-5 and TRBJ2-3; no firm D call. This CDR3 contains 11 residues. From germline, CDR1 is LGHNT and CDR2 FRNRAP. The V end was cut by 3 bases, the J end by 5 bases, with 3 bases between.

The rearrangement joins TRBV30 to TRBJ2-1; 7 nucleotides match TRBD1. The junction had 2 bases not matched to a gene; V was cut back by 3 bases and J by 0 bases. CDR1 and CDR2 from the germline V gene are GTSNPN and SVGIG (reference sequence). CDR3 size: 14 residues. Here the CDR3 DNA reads TGTGCCTGGAGCGGGACAGACTCCTACAATGAGCAGTTCTTC. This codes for CAWSGTDSYNEQFF.

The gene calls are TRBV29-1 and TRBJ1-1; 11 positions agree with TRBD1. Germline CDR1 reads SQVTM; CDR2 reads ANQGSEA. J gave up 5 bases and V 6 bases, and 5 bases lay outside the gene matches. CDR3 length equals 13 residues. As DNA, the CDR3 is TGCAGCGTGGGGACAGGGGGAGGGACTGAAGCTTTCTTT. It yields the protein CSVGTGGGTEAFF. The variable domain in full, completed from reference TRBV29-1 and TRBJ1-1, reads SAVISQKPSRDICQRGTSLTIQCQVDSQVTMMFWYRQQPGQSLTLIATANQGSEATYESGFVIDKFPISRPNLTFSTLTVSNMSPEDSSIYLCSVGTGGGTEAFFGQGTRLTVV.

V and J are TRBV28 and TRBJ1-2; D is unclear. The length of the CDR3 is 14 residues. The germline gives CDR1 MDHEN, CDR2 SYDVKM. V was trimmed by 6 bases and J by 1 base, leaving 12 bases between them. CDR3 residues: CASRPNDINYGYTF. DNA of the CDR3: TGTGCCAGCAGACCGAACGACATTAACTATGGCTACACCTTC.

The CDR3 spells CATSRVDRAYEQYF. CDR3 nucleotides: TGTGCCACCAGCAGGGTGGATAGGGCCTACGAGCAGTACTTC. The chain has TRBV15 and TRBJ2-7; D unresolved. The V end lost 3 bases, the J end lost 2 bases, and 11 bases lay between the germline ends. CDR3 length equals 14 residues. CDR1 and CDR2 from the germline V gene are LNHNV and YYDKDF (reference sequence).

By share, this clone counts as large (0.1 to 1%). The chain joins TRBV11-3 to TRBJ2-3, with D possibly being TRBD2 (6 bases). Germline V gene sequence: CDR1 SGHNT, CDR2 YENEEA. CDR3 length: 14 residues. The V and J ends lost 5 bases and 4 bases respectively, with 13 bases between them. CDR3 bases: TGTGCCAGCAGCCTGACTAGTTCCTCAGATACGCAGTATTTT. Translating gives CASSLTSSSDTQYF. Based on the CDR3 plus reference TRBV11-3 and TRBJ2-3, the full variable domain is EAGVVQSPRYKIIEKKQPVAFWCNPISGHNTLYWYLQNLGQGPELLIRYENEEAVDDSQLPKDRFSAERLKGVDSTLKIQPAELGDSAVYLCASSLTSSSDTQYFGPGTRLTVL.

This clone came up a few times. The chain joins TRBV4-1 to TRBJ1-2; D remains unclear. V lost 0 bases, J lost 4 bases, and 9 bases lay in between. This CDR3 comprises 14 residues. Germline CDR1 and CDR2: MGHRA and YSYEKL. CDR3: CASSQELAGYGYTF. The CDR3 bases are TGCGCCAGCAGCCAAGAGTTGGCAGGCTATGGCTACACCTTC.

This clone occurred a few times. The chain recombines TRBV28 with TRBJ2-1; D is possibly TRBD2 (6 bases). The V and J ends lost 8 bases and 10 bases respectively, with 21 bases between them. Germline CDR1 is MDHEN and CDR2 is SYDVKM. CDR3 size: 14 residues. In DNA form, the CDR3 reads TGTGCCAGCGACCTAGGGGCGGGGTCAGGGGAGCAGTTCTTC. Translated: CASDLGAGSGEQFF.

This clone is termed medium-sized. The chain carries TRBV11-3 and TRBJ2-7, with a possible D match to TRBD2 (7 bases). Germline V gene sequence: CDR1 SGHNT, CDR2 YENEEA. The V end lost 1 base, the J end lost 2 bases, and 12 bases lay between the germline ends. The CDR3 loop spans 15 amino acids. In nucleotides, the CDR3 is TGTGCCAGCAGCTTAGTGGGCGGGGGCACCTACGAGCAGTACTTC. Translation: CASSLVGGGTYEQYF.

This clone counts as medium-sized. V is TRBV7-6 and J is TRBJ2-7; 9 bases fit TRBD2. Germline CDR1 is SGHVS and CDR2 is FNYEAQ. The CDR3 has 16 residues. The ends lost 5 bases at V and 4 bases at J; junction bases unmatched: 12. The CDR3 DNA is TGTGCCAGCAGCCAAGAACCGGGACTAGCCGTATACGAGCAGTACTTC. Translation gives CASSQEPGLAVYEQYF.

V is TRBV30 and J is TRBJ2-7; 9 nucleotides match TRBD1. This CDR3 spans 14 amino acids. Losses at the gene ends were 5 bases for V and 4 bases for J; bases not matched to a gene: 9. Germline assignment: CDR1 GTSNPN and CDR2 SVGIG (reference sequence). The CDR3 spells CAWGIRTGDYEQYF. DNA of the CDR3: TGTGCCTGGGGGATACGGACAGGGGATTACGAGCAGTACTTC.

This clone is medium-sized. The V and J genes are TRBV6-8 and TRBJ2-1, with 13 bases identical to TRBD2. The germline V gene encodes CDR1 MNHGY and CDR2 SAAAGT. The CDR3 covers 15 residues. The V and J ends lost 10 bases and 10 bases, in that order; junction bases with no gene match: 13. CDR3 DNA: TGTGCCATCAGCGGACTAGCGGGAGTATTAGGCGAGCAGTTCTTC. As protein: CAISGLAGVLGEQFF.

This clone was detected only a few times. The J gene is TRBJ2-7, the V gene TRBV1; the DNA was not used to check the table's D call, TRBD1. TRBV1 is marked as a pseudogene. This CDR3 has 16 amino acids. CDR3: CASSQETGTGWYEQYF. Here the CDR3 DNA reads TGCGCCAGCAGCCAAGAGACCGGGACAGGGTGGTACGAGCAGTACTTC.

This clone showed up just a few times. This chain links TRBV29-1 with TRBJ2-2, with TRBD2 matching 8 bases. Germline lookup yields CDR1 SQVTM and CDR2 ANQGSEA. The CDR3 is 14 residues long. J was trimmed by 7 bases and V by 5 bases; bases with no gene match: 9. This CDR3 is CSVSTPGGIGELFF. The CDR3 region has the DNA TGCAGCGTTTCCACCCCGGGGGGGATCGGGGAGCTGTTTTTT.

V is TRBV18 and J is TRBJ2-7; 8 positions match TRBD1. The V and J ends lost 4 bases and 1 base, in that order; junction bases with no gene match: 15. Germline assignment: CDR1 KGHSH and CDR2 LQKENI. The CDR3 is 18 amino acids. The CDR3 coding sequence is TGTGCCAGCTCACTCCGGGACAGGCCCCTAATGGGGTCCTACGAGCAGTACTTC. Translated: CASSLRDRPLMGSYEQYF.

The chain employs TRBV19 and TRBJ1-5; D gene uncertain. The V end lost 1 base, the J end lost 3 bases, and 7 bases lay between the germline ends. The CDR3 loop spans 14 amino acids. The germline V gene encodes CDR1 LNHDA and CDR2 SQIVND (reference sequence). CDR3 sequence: CASSIAGNNQPQHF. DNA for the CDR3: TGTGCCAGTAGTATAGCCGGCAACAATCAGCCCCAGCATTTT.

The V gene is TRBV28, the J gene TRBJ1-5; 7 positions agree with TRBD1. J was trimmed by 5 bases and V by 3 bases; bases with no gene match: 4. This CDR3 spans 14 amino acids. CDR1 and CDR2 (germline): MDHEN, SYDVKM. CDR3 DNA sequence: TGTGCCAGCAGTTTCCGGGACAGCTATCAGCCCCAGCATTTT. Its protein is CASSFRDSYQPQHF.

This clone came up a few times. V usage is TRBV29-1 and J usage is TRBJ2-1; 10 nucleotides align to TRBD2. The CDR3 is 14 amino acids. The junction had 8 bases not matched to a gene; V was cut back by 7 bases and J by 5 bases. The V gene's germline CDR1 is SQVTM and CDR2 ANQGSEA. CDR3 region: CSGVLAGVDNEQFF. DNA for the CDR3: TGCAGCGGTGTTCTAGCGGGAGTAGACAATGAGCAGTTCTTC.

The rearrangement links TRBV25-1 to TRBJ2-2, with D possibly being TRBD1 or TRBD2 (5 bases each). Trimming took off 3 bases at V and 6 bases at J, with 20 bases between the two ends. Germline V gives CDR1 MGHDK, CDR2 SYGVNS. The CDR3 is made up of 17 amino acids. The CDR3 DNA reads TGTGCCAGCAGTGATGGGAACTTGGCAGGGACCCCCGGGGAGCTGTTTTTT. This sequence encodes CASSDGNLAGTPGELFF.